These 2 T cell receptor beta chains were all obtained from the same sample, sequenced in a study of response to subunit inactivated influenza vaccine. TCRdb passed the RT-PCR reads through MiXCR, listing each CDR3 protein once. The sample records under 800,000 distinct CDR3 sequences, over 11% being singletons. Specimen: PBMCs from blood, collected 14 days before vaccination. These receptors came from a man in his forties or fifties who received an inactivated influenza vaccine.

V is TRBV30 and J is TRBJ2-7; 7 positions match TRBD2. The CDR3 totals 14 residues. The germline V gene encodes CDR1 GTSNPN and CDR2 SVGIG (reference sequence). The CDR3 DNA sequence: TGTGCTCCTTGGAATTGCGGGAGCTTCCACGAGCAGTACTTC. Translating gives CAPWNCGSFHEQYF. The variable domain in full, completed from reference TRBV30 and TRBJ2-7, reads SQTIHQWPATLVQPVGSPLSLECTVEGTSNPNLYWYRQAAGRGLQLLFYSVGIGQISSEVPQNLSASRPQDRQFILSSKKLLLSDSGFYLCAPWNCGSFHEQYFGPGTRLTVT.

The table lists this clonotype with a few counts. V and J are TRBV12-3 or TRBV12-4 and TRBJ1-6; D not resolved. The CDR3 runs to 14 residues. Trimming stripped 10 bases from V and 0 bases from J, with 10 bases between. The CDR3 DNA follows: TGTGCCACGGCGCCCAGCTCCTATAATTCACCCCTCCACTTT. Protein product: CATAPSSYNSPLHF.